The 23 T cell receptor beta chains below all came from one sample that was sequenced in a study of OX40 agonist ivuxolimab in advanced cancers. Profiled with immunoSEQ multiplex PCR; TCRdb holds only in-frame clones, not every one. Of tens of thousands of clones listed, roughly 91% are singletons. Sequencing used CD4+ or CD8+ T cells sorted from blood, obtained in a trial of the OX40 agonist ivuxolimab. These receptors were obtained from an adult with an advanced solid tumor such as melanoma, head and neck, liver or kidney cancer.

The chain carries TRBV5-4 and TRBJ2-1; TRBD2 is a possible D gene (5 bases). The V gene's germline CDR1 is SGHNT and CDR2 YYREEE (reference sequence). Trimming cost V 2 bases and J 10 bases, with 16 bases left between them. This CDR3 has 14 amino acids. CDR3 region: CASSFVAGHEEQFF. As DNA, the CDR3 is TGTGCCAGCAGCTTTGTTGCGGGTCATGAAGAGCAGTTCTTC.

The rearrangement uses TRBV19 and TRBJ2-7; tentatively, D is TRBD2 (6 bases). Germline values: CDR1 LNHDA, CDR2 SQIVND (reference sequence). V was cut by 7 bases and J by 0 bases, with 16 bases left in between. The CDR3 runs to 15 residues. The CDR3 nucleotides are TGTGCCAGTAATTACGACGGGAGCAGCTCCTACGAGCAGTACTTC. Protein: CASNYDGSSSYEQYF.

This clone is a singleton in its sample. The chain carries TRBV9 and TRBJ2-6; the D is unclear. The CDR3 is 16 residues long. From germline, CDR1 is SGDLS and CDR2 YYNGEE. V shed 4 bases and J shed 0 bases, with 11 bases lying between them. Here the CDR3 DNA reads TGTGCCAGCAGCCCTAGTCGGCTCTCTGGGGCCAACGTCCTGACTTTC. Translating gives CASSPSRLSGANVLTF.

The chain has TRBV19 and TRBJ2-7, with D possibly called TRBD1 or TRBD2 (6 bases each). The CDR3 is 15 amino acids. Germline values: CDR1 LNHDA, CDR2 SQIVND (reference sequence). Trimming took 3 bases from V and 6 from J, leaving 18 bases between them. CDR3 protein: CASSIATGGGSEQYF. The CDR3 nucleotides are TGTGCCAGTAGTATCGCGACCGGGGGCGGCTCCGAGCAGTACTTC.

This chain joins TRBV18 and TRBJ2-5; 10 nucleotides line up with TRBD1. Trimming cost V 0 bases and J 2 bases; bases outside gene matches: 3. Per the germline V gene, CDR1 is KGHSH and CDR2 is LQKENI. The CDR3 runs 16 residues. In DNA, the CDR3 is TGTGCCAGCTCACCACCGGTGGGACAGGGGCAAGAGACCCAGTACTTC. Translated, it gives CASSPPVGQGQETQYF.

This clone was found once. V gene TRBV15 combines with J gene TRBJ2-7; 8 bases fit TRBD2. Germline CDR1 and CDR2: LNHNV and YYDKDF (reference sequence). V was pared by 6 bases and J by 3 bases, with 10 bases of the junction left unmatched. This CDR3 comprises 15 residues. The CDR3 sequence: CATRSGGAGVYEQYF. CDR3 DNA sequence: TGTGCCACCAGGTCCGGGGGGGCGGGAGTCTACGAGCAGTACTTC.

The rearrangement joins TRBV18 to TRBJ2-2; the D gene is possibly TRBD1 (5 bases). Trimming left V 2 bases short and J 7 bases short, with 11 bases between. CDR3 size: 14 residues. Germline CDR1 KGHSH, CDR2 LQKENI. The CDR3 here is CASSPETASGELFF. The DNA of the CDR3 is TGTGCCAGCTCACCAGAGACAGCCAGCGGGGAGCTGTTTTTT.

The CDR3 region is CASSSDSPRTQYF. CDR3 bases: TGTGCCAGCAGCTCAGACAGCCCTAGGACCCAGTACTTC. The chain carries TRBV5-6 and TRBJ2-5, with D perhaps TRBD1 (5 bases). The ends were cut back, 3 bases at V and 7 bases at J, with 13 bases in the middle. CDR3 length equals 13 residues. Germline CDR1 reads SGHDT; CDR2 reads YYEEEE.

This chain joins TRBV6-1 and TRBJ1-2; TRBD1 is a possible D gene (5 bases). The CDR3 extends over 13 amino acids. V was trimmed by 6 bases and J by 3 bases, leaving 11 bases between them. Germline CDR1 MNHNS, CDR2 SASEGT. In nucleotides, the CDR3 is TGTGCCAGCAGGACGGGGACGTACTATGGCTACACCTTC. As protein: CASRTGTYYGYTF.

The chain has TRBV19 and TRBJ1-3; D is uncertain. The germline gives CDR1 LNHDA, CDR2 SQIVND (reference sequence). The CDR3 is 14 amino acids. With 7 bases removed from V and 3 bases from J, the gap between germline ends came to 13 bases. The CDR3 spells CASTVGSRGNTIYF. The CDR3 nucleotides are TGTGCCAGTACTGTGGGCTCGCGTGGAAACACCATATATTTT.

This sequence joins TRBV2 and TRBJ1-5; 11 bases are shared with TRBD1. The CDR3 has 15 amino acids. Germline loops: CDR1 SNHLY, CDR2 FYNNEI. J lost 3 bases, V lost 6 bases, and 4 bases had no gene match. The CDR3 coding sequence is TGTGCCAGCAGAAGGACAGGGGGCGTCAATCAGCCCCAGCATTTT. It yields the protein CASRRTGGVNQPQHF.

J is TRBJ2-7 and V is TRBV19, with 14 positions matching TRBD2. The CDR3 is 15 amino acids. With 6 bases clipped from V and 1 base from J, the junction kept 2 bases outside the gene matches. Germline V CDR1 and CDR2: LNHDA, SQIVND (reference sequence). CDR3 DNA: TGTGCCAGTAGGGGGACTAGCGGGGGATCCTACGAGCAGTACTTC. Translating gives CASRGTSGGSYEQYF.

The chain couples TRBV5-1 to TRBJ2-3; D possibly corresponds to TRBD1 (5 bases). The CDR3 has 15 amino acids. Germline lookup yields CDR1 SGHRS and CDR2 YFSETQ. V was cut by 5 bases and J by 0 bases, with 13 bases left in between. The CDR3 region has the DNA TGCGCCAGCAGTCCTGACAGCATTAGCACAGATACGCAGTATTTT. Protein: CASSPDSISTDTQYF.

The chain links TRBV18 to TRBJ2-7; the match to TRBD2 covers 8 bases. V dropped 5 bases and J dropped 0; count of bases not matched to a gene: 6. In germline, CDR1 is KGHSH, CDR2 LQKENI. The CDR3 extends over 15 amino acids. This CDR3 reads CASSAGTRDSYEQYF. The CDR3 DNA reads TGTGCCAGCTCAGCCGGGACTAGAGACTCCTACGAGCAGTACTTC.

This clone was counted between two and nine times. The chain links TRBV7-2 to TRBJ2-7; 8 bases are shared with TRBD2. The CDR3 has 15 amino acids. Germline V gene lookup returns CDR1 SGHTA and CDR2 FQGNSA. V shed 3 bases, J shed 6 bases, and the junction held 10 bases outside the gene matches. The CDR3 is CASSFGGSGKSEQYF. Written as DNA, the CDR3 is TGTGCCAGCAGCTTCGGGGGTAGCGGGAAATCCGAGCAGTACTTC.

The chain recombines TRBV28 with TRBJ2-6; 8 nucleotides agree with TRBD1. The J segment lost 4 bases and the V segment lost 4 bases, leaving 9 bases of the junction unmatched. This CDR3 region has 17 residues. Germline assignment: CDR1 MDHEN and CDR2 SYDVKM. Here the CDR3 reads CASSSDRAVVGANVLTF. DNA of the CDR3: TGTGCCAGCAGTTCGGACAGGGCGGTTGTGGGGGCCAACGTCCTGACTTTC.

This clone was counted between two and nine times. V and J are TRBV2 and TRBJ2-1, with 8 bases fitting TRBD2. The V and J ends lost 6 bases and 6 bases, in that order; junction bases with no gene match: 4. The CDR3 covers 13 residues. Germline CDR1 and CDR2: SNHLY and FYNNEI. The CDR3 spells CASSVGLANEQFF. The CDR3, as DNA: TGTGCCAGCAGCGTAGGACTAGCCAATGAGCAGTTCTTC.

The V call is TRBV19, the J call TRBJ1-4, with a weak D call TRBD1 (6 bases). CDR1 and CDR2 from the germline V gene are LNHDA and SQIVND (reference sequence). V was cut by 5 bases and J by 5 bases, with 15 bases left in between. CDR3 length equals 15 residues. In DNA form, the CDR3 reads TGTGCCAGTAGTGTGATGGGGGCGCCGAATGAAAAACTGTTTTTT. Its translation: CASSVMGAPNEKLFF.

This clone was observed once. The CDR3: CASSHGLAGKTGELFF. DNA of the CDR3: TGCGCCAGCAGCCACGGACTAGCGGGAAAAACCGGGGAGCTGTTTTTT. V and J are TRBV4-1 and TRBJ2-2; 12 bases are shared with TRBD2. CDR3 length: 16 residues. After removal of 3 bases from V and 5 bases from J, the junction contained 4 bases not matched to a gene. Per the germline V gene, CDR1 is MGHRA and CDR2 is YSYEKL.

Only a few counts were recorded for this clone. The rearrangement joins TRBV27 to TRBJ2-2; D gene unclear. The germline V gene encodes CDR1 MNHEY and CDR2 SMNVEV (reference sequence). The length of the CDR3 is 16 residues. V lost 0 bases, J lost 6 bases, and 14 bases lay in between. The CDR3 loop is CASSLSGSSKSGELFF. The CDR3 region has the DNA TGTGCCAGCAGTTTATCGGGCAGTTCGAAATCCGGGGAGCTGTTTTTT.

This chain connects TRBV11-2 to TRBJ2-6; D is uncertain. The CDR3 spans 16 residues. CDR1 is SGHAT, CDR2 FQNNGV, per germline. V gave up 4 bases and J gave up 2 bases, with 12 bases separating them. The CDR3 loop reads CASSYAGYAGANVLTF. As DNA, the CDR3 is TGTGCCAGCAGCTACGCCGGTTACGCTGGGGCCAACGTCCTGACTTTC.

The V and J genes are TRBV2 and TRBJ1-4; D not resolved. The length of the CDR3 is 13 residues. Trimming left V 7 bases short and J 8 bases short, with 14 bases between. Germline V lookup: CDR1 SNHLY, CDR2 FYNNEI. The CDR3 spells CASNVGLKEKLFF. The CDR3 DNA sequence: TGTGCCAGCAACGTAGGGTTGAAGGAAAAACTGTTTTTT.

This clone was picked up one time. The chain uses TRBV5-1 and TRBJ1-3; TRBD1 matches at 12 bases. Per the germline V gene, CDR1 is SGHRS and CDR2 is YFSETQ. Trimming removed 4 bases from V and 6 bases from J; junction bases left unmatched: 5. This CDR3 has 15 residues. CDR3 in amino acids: CASSPGTGGENTIYF. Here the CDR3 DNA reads TGCGCCAGCAGCCCTGGGACAGGGGGCGAAAACACCATATATTTT.